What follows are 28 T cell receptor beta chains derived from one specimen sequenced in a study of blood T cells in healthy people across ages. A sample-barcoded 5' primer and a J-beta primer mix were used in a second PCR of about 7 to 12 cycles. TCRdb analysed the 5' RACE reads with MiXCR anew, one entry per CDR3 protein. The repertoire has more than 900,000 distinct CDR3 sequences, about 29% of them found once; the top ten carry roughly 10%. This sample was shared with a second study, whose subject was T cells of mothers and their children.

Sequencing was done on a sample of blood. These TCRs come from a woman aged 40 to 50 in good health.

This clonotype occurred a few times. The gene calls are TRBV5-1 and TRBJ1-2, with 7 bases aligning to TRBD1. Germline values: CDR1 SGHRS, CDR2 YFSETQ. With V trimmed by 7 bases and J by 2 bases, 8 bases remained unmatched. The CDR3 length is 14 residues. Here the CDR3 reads CASHPGQSNYGYTF. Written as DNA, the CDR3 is TGCGCCAGCCACCCGGGACAGTCCAACTATGGCTACACCTTC.

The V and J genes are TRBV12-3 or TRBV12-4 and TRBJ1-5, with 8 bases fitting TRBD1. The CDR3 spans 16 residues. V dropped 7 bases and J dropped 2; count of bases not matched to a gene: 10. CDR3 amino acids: CASNSDRERGNQPQHF. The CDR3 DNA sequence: TGTGCCAGCAACTCGGACAGGGAAAGGGGCAATCAGCCCCAGCATTTT.

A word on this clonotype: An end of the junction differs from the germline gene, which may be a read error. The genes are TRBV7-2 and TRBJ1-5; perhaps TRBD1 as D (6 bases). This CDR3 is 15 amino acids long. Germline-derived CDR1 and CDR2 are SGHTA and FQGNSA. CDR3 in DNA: TGTGCCAGCAGCTCCAGTGGGGGCGGTTATCAGCCCCGGCATTTT. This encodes CASSSSGGGYQPRHF.

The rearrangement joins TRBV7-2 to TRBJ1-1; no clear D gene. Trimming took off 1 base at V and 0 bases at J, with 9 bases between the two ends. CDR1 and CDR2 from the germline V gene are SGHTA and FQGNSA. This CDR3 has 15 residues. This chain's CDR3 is CASSLGSLMNTEAFF. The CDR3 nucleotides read TGTGCCAGCAGCTTAGGGAGTCTCATGAACACTGAAGCTTTCTTT. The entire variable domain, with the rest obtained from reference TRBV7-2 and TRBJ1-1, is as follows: GAGVSQSPSNKVTEKGKDVELRCDPISGHTALYWYRQSLGQGLEFLIYFQGNSAPDKSGLPSDRFSAERTGGSVSTLTIQRTQQEDSAVYLCASSLGSLMNTEAFFGQGTRLTVV.

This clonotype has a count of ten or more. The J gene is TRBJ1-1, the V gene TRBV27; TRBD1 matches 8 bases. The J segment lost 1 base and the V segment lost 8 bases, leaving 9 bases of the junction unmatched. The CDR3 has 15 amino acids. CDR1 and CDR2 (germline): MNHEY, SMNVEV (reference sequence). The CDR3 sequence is CASRLTGVGNTEAFF. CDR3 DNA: TGTGCCAGCCGACTGACAGGGGTCGGGAACACTGAAGCTTTCTTT.

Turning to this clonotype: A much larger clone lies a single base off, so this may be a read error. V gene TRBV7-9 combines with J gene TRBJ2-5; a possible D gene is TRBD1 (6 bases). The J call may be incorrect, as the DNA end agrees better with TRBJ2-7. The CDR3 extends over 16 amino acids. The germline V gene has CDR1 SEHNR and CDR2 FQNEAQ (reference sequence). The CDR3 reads CASSLGAGATPYEQYF. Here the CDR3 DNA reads TGTGCCAGCAGCCTTGGCGCAGGGGCCACCCCCTACGAGCAGTACTTC.

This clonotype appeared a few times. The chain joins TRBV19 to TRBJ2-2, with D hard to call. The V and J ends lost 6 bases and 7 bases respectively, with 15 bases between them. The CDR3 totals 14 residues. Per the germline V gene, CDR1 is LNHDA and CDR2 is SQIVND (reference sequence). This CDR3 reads CASSRPSPGGELFF. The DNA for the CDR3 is TGTGCCAGTAGCCGACCGTCCCCGGGCGGGGAGCTGTTTTTT.

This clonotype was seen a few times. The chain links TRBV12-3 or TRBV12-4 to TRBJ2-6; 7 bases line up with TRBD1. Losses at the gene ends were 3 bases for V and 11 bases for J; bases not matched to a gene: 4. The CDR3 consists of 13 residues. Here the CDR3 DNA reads TGTGCCAGCAGTTTGGGACAGAAGGACGTCCTGACTTTC. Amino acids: CASSLGQKDVLTF.

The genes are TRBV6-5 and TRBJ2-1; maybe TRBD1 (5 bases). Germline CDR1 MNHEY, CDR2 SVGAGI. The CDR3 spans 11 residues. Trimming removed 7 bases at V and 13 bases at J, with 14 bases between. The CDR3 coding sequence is TGTGCCAGCACCGACAGACAGACCCAGTTCTTC. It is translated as CASTDRQTQFF.

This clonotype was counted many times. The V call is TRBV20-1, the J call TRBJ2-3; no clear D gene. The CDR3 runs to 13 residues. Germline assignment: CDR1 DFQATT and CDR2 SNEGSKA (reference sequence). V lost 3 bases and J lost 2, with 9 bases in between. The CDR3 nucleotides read TGCAGTGCTAGCCTAGTCCCCACAGATACGCAGTATTTT. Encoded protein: CSASLVPTDTQYF.

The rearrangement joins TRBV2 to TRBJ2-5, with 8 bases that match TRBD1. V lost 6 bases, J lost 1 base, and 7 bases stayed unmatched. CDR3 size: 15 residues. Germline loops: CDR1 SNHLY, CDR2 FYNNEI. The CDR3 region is CASSPPGTGQETQYF. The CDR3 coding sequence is TGTGCCAGCAGCCCCCCGGGGACAGGCCAAGAGACCCAGTACTTC.

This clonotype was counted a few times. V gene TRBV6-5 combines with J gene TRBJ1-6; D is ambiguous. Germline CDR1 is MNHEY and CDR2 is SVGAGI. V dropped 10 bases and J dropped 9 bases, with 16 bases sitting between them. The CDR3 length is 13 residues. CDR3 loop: CATQLGSSSPLHF. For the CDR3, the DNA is TGTGCCACTCAATTGGGTTCCAGTTCACCCCTCCACTTT.

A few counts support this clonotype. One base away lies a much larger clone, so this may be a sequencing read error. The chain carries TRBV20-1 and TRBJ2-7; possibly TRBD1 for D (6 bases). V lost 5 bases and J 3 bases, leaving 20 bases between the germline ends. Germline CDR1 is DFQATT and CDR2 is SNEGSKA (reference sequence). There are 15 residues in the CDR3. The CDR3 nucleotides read TGCAGTGCTTCATACCGGGACAAGCACCGCTACGAGCAGTACTTC. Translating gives CSASYRDKHRYEQYF.

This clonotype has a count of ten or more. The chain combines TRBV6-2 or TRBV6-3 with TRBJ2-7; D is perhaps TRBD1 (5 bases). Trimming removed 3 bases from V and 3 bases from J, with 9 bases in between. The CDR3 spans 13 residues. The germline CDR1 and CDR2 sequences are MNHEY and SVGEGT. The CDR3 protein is CASSYRQHYEQYF. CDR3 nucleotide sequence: TGTGCCAGCAGTTATAGACAGCACTACGAGCAGTACTTC.

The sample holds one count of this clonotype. CDR3 amino acids: CATSTPPRLAGKTDTQYF. The CDR3 nucleotides read TGTGCCACCAGCACTCCACCGAGACTAGCGGGGAAAACAGATACGCAGTATTTT. V and J are TRBV24-1 and TRBJ2-3; 11 positions agree with TRBD2. Germline trimming cut 7 bases from V and 3 bases from J; bases unmatched to any gene: 14. CDR3 length: 18 residues. The germline V gene encodes CDR1 KGHDR and CDR2 SFDVKD.

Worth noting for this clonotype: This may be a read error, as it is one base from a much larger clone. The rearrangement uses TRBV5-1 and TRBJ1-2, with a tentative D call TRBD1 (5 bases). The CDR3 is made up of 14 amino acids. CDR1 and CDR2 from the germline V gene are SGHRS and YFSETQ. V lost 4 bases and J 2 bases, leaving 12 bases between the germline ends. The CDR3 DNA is TGCGCCAGCAGCGCAAGGGGCGCAAACTATGGCTACACCTTC. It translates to CASSARGANYGYTF.

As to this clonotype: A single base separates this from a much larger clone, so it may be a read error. The CDR3 loop reads CASSLGASGGQETQFF. The CDR3 DNA reads TGTGCCAGCAGCTTAGGGGCTAGCGGGGGCCAAGAGACCCAGTTCTTC. The chain joins TRBV7-2 to TRBJ2-5, with 10 bases aligning to TRBD2. Judging by the DNA end, TRBJ2-1 fits better; the J call may be wrong. CDR1 SGHTA and CDR2 FQGNSA come from the germline V gene. The CDR3 extends over 16 amino acids.

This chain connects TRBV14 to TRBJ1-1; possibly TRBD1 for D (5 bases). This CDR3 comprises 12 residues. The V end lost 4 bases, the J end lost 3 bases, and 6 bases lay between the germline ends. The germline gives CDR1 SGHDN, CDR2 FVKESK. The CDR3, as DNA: TGTGCCAGCAGCCCACAGGACACTGAAGCTTTCTTT. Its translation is CASSPQDTEAFF. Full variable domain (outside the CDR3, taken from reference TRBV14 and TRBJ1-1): EAGVTQFPSHSVIEKGQTVTLRCDPISGHDNLYWYRRVMGKEIKFLLHFVKESKQDESGMPNNRFLAERTGGTYSTLKVQPAELEDSGVYFCASSPQDTEAFFGQGTRLTVV.

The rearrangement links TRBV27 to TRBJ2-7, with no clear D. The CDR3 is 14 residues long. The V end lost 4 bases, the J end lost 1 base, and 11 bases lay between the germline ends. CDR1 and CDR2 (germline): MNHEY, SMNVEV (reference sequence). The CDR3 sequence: CASSWTASSYEQYF. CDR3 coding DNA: TGTGCCAGCAGTTGGACGGCGAGTTCCTACGAGCAGTACTTC.

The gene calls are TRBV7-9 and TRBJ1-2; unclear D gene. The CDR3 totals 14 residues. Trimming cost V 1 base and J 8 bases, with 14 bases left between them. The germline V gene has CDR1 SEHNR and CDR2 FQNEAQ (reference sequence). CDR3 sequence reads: CASSLEGSSRGYTF. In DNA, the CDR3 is TGTGCCAGCAGCTTAGAAGGGTCCTCCCGGGGCTACACCTTC.

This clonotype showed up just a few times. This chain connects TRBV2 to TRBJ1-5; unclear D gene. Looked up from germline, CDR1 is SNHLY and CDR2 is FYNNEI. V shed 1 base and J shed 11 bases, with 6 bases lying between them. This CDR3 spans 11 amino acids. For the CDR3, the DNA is TGTGCCAGCAGTGAAGGGGTGGCCCAGCATTTT. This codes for CASSEGVAQHF.

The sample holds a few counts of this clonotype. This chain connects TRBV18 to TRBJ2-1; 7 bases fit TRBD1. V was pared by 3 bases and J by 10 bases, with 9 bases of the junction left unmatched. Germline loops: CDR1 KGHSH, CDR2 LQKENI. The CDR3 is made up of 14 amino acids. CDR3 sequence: CASSPTTGFGEQFF. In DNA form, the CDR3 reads TGTGCCAGCTCACCTACGACAGGGTTCGGCGAGCAGTTCTTC.

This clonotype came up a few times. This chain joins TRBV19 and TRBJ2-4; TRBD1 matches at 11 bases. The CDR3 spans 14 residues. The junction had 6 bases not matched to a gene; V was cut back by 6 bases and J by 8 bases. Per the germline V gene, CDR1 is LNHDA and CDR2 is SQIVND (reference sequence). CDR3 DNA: TGTGCCAGTAGCCTTGGACAGGGGGCATACATTCAGTACTTC. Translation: CASSLGQGAYIQYF. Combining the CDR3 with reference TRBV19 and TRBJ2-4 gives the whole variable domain DGGITQSPKYLFRKEGQNVTLSCEQNLNHDAMYWYRQDPGQGLRLIYYSQIVNDFQKGDIAEGYSVSREKKESFPLTVTSAQKNPTAFYLCASSLGQGAYIQYFGAGTRLSVL.

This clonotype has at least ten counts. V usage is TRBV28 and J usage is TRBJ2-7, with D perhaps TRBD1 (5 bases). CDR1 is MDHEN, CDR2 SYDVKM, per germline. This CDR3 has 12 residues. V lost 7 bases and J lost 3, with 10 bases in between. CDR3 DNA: TGTGCCAGCACAGGGTCCCACTACGAGCAGTACTTC. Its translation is CASTGSHYEQYF.

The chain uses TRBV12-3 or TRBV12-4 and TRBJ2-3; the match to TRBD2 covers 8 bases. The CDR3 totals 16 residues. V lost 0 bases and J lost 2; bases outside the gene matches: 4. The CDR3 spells CASSLAAGVTTDTQYF. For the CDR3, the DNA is TGTGCCAGCAGTTTAGCAGCGGGGGTTACCACAGATACGCAGTATTTT.

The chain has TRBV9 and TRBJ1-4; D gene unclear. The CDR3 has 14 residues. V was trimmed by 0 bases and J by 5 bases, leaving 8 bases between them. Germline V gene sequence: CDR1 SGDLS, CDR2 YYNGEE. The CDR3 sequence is CASSVGRGNEKLFF. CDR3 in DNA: TGTGCCAGCAGCGTAGGACGGGGAAATGAAAAACTGTTTTTT.

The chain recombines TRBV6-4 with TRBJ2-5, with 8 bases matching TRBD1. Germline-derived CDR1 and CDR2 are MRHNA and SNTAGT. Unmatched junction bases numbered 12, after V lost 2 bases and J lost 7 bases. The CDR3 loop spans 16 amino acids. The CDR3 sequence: CASSDPRTGLRGTQYF. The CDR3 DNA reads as TGTGCCAGCAGTGACCCGCGGACAGGGCTACGGGGGACCCAGTACTTC.

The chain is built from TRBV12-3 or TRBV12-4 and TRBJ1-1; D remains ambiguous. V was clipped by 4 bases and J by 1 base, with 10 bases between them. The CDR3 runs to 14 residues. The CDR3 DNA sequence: TGTGCCAGCAGTTGGGCCTATGGGAACACTGAAGCTTTCTTT. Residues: CASSWAYGNTEAFF.